Each of the 7 T cell receptor beta chains below was sequenced from the same sample in a study of blood T cell repertoires in COVID-19. Generated by immunoSEQ multiplex PCR, the TCRdb table keeps only in-frame clones and is missing some. The sample lists over 350,000 clones; approximately 90% were seen once. Sequenced input: peripheral blood. These receptor sequences come from a woman aged 30 to 39 with acute or convalescent COVID-19.

This clone was found once. The chain joins TRBV28 to TRBJ2-1; 12 bases map to TRBD2. The CDR3 runs 16 residues. V dropped 6 bases and J dropped 3; count of bases not matched to a gene: 6. Germline V CDR1 and CDR2: MDHEN, SYDVKM. This CDR3 is CASSSLAGGLYNEQFF. The CDR3, as DNA: TGTGCCAGCAGCTCACTAGCGGGGGGACTCTACAATGAGCAGTTCTTC.

This chain uses TRBV18 with TRBJ1-6; 10 bases are shared with TRBD1. CDR3 length equals 15 residues. V lost 3 bases and J lost 7; bases outside the gene matches: 3. Germline CDR1 is KGHSH and CDR2 is LQKENI. As DNA, the CDR3 is TGTGCCAGCTCACCCATGGGACAGGGGAATTCACCCCTCCACTTT. This encodes CASSPMGQGNSPLHF.

The chain uses TRBV15 and TRBJ2-2; 9 bases match TRBD2. The length of the CDR3 is 19 residues. Germline CDR1 LNHNV, CDR2 YYDKDF (reference sequence). V lost 5 bases, J lost 5 bases, and 18 bases stayed unmatched. The CDR3 region has the DNA TGTGCCACCAGCTTAGAGGGGCGGGGGGGGCCTGCGAGGACCGGGGAGCTGTTTTTT. Amino acids: CATSLEGRGGPARTGELFF.

The chain has TRBV6-5 and TRBJ2-7; tentative D call: TRBD1 (5 bases). Germline V gives CDR1 MNHEY, CDR2 SVGAGI. CDR3 length: 15 amino acids. V lost 7 bases, J lost 1 base, and 17 bases lay in between. The CDR3 sequence is CASTQGVQGSYEQYF. The CDR3 nucleotides read TGTGCCAGCACCCAGGGTGTTCAGGGTTCCTACGAGCAGTACTTC.

J is TRBJ1-6 and V is TRBV6-5; possible D gene TRBD1, 5 bases. This CDR3 is built from 13 residues. CDR1 and CDR2 (germline): MNHEY, SVGAGI. Trimming removed 4 bases at V and 11 bases at J, with 12 bases between. CDR3 amino acids: CASSFSIGAPLHF. The CDR3 DNA reads TGTGCCAGCAGTTTCTCGATAGGGGCACCCCTCCACTTT.

The chain couples TRBV3-1 (or the pseudogene TRBV3-2) to TRBJ1-1, with 7 nucleotides matching TRBD1. Germline V gives CDR1 LGHDT, CDR2 YNNKEL (reference sequence). The J segment lost 0 bases and the V segment lost 3 bases, leaving 7 bases of the junction unmatched. The CDR3 runs to 16 residues. CDR3 sequence: CASSHFSTGMNTEAFF. Written as DNA, the CDR3 is TGTGCCAGCAGCCACTTTTCGACAGGGATGAACACTGAAGCTTTCTTT.

The chain is built from TRBV9 and TRBJ2-3; TRBD1 is a possible D gene (6 bases). Germline V gene data show CDR1 as SGDLS and CDR2 as YYNGEE. The CDR3 contains 13 residues. V lost 4 bases, J lost 6 bases, and 12 bases lay in between. This CDR3 reads CASSPGVGDTQYF. The CDR3 nucleotides are TGTGCCAGCAGCCCAGGGGTGGGGGATACGCAGTATTTT.